These T cell receptor beta chains were read from a single sample in a study of OX40 agonist ivuxolimab in advanced cancers. The assay was immunoSEQ multiplex PCR, and TCRdb's table has in-frame clones only and misses some. The sample consists of over 50,000 clones, approximately 82% of them appearing once. Sequencing was performed on CD4+ or CD8+ T cells sorted from blood, taken in a trial of the OX40 agonist ivuxolimab. All receptors come from an adult with an advanced solid tumor such as melanoma, head and neck, liver or kidney cancer. CDR3s leave out the opening cysteine and the closing phenylalanine or tryptophan. The order of the fields is V gene, CDR3 protein.

V: TRBV10-1
CDR3: ASSESSEGGEQF

V: TRBV6-5
CDR3: ASSFMNTGELF

V: TRBV2
CDR3: ASSEGLAGDNEQF

V: TRBV29-1
CDR3: SVAGGTISYNEQF

V: TRBV6-6
CDR3: ASRAGLLDSPLH

V: TRBV6-1
CDR3: ALKGTASYEQY

V: TRBV7-9
CDR3: ASSPRGAFYNEQF

V: TRBV7-8
CDR3: ASSPGLEKLF

V: TRBV18
CDR3: ASSPPGGIKLF

V: TRBV4-2
CDR3: ASSQAQGQSDEQY

V: TRBV7-2
CDR3: ASSPSGTDTGELF

V: TRBV6-5
CDR3: ASRDSTDTQY

V: TRBV6-1
CDR3: AIHTGEVDGYT

V: TRBV28
CDR3: ASSSGEIRANVLT

V: TRBV9
CDR3: ASSVGTAEEKLF

V: TRBV5-1
CDR3: ASSLQLGRGEKLF

V: TRBV14
CDR3: ASSPRGPAGKGEQY

V: TRBV12-2
CDR3: ASRLEVTGFYT

V: TRBV7-6
CDR3: ATGGEKLF

V: TRBV12-5
CDR3: ASALYNTEAF

V: TRBV10-2
CDR3: ASSHNRGSYEQY

V: TRBV30
CDR3: ALRGGERSSGANVLT

V: TRBV7-8
CDR3: ASSANTGVTLNEQF

V: TRBV7-2
CDR3: ASSFLTGSTEAF

V: TRBV7-8
CDR3: ASSLGRLASSGNTIY

V: TRBV19
CDR3: ASSIGEGVRFGDNYTDTQY